The clone carrying this T cell receptor beta chain was seen ten or more times. The sample belongs to a study of molecular identifiers for immune sequencing clone quantification. The CDR3 has 14 residues. V was clipped by 4 bases and J by 5 bases; unmatched bases: 6. Looked up from germline, CDR1 is LGHNA and CDR2 is YSLEER. A single record per CDR3 protein comes from TCRdb applying MiXCR to the PCR reads. Among about 89,000 distinct CDR3 sequences listed, 15% to 20% were seen once. The chain couples TRBV4-3 to TRBJ2-5; 8 positions agree with TRBD2. Sequencing input: naive CD8+ T cells from blood, with Jurkat cell RNA spiked in. Subset denoted: FACS-sorted CD8+CD4-CCR7+CD45RA+ naive T cells. The TCR originated in a human donor in good health. Some libraries in this study had Jurkat cell RNA spiked in. The CDR3 loop is CASSPGLAGETQYF. CDR3 DNA: TGCGCCAGCAGCCCCGGACTAGCAGGCGAGACCCAGTACTTC.